Reported below is one T cell receptor beta chain. Its antigen is currently unknown. TCRdb called the reads again in MiXCR, with one record for every CDR3 protein. The table has 150,000 to 200,000 distinct CDR3 sequences, about a sixth seen once. With 2 bases clipped from V and 6 bases from J, the junction kept 11 bases outside the gene matches. The germline gives CDR1 DFQATT, CDR2 SNEGSKA (reference sequence). This CDR3 comprises 15 residues. This entry is derived from a study of T cell repertoires in cytomegalovirus infection. Overall study: Matching HLA type and CMV infection were both indicated by public TCR beta signatures.

The study's findings and limits: HLA-C-restricted CMV-specific TCR beta clonotypes were dominant in the ex vivo response. Cumulative frequency of public TCR beta families picked out carriers of CMV plus the relevant HLA.

The sequenced material came from CD8+ T cells from PBMCs. The receptor comes from a human donor in good health (CMV status not recorded). Some clones in this sample may be carry-over from other donors' samples. The chain uses TRBV20-1 and TRBJ2-7; TRBD2 matches at 9 bases. The CDR3 protein is CSARRRTSDLGEQYF. The CDR3 coding sequence is TGCAGTGCTAGACGGAGGACTAGCGATTTGGGCGAGCAGTACTTC.